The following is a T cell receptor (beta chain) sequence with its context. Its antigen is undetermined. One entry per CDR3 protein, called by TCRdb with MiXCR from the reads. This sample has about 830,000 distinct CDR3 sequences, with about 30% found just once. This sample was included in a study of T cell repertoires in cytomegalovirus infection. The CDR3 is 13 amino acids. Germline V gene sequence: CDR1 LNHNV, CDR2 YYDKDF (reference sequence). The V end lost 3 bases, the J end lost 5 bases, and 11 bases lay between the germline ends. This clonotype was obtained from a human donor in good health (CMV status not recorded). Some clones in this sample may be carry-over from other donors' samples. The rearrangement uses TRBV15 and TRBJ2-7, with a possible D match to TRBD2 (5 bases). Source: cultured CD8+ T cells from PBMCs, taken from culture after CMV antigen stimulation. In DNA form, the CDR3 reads TGTGCCACCAGCAGGTTTCGGGGTCACGAGCAGTACTTC. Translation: CATSRFRGHEQYF.